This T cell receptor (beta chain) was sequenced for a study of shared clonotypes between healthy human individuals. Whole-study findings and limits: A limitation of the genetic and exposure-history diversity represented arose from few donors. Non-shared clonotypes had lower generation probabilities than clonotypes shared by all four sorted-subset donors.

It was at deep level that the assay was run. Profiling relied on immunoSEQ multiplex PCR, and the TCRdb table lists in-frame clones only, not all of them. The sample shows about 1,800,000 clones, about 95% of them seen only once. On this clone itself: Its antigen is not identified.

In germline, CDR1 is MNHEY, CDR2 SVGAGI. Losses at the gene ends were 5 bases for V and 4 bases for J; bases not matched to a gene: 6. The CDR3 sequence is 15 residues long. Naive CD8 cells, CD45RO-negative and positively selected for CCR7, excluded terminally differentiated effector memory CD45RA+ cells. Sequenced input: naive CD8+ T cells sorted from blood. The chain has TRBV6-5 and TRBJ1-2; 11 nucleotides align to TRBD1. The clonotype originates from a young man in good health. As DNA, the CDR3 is TGTGCCAGCAGTACTAGGACAGGGGGCATCTATGGCTACACCTTC. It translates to CASSTRTGGIYGYTF.